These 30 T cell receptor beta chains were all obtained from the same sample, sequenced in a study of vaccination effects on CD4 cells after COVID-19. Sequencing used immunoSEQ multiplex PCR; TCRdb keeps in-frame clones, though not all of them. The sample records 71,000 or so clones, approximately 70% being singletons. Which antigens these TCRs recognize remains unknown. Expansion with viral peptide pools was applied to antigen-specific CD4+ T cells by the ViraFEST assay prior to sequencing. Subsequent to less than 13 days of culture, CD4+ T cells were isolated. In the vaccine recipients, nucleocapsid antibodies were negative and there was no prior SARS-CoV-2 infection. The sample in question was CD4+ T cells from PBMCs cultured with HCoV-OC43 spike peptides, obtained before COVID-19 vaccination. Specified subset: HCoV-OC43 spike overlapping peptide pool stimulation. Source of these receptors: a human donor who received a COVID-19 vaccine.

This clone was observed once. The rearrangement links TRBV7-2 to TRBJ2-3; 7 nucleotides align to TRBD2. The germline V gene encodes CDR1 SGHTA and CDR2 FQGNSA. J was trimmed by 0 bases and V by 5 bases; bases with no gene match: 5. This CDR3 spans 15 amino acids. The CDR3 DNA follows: TGTGCCAGCAGCCTAAGCGGGACTAGCACAGATACGCAGTATTTT. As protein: CASSLSGTSTDTQYF.

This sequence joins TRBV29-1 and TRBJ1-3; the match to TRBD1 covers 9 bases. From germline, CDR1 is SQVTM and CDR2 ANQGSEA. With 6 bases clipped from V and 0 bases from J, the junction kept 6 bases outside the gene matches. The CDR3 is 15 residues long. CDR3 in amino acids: CSVKLTGGSGNTIYF. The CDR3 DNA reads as TGCAGCGTGAAATTGACAGGGGGCTCTGGAAACACCATATATTTT.

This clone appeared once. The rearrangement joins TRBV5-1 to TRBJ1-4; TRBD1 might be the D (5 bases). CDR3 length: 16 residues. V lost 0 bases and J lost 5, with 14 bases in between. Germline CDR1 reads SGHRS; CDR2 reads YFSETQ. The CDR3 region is CASSLVGAAINEKLFF. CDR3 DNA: TGCGCCAGCAGCTTGGTAGGGGCGGCAATCAATGAAAAACTGTTTTTT.

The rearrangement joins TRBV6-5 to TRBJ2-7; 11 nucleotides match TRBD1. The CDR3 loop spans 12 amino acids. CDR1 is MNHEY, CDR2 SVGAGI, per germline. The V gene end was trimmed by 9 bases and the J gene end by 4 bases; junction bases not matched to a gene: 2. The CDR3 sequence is CASGTGGYEQYV. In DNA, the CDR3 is TGTGCCAGTGGGACAGGGGGGTACGAGCAGTACGTC.

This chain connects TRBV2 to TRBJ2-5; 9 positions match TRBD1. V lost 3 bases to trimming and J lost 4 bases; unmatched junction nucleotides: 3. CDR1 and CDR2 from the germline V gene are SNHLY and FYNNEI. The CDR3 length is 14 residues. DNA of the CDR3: TGTGCCAGCAGTGACGGGACAGGGTTAGAGACCCAGTACTTC. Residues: CASSDGTGLETQYF.

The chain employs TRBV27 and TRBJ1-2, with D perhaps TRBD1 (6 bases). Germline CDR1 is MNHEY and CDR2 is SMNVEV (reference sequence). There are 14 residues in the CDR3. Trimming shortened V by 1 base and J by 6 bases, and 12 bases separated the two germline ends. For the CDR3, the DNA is TGTGCCAGCAGTTTATTTGGGGGCGCGGATGGCTACACCTTC. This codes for CASSLFGGADGYTF.

CDR3 sequence: CASTSRGLVTDTQYF. DNA for the CDR3: TGTGCCAGCACCTCTCGGGGACTAGTAACAGATACGCAGTATTTT. The rearrangement links TRBV6-5 to TRBJ2-3; 8 bases map to TRBD2. Germline V CDR1 and CDR2: MNHEY, SVGAGI. V was pared by 7 bases and J by 3 bases, with 9 bases of the junction left unmatched. The CDR3 is 15 residues long.

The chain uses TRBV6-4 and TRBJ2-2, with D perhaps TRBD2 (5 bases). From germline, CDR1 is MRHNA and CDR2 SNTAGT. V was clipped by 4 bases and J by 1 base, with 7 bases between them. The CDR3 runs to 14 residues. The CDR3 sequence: CASSVEVNTGELFF. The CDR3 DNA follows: TGTGCCAGCAGTGTGGAGGTGAACACCGGGGAGCTGTTTTTT.

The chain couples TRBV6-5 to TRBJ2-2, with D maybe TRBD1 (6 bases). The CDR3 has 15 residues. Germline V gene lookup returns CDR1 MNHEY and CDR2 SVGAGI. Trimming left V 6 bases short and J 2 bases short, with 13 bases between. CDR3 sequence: CASSPTGPNTGELFF. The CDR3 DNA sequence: TGTGCCAGCAGCCCAACAGGGCCAAACACCGGGGAGCTGTTTTTT.

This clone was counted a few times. The CDR3 here is CASSLGGGRNTIYF. CDR3 nucleotides: TGTGCCAGCAGCCTGGGGGGAGGGAGAAACACCATATATTTT. V and J are TRBV7-9 and TRBJ1-3; a possible D gene is TRBD1 (5 bases). Per the germline V gene, CDR1 is SEHNR and CDR2 is FQNEAQ (reference sequence). V was clipped by 5 bases and J by 5 bases, with 13 bases between them. The CDR3 loop spans 14 amino acids.

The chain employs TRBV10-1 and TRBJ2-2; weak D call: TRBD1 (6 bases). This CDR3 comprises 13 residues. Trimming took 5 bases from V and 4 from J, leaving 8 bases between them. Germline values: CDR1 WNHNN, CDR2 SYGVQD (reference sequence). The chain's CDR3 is CASSSQGTGELFF. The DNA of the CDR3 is TGCGCCAGCAGTTCACAGGGCACCGGGGAGCTGTTTTTT.

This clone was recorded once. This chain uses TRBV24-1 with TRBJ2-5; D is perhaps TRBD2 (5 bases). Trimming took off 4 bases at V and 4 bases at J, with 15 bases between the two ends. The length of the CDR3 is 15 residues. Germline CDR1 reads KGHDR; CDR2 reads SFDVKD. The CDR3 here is CATSDPSGSGETQYF. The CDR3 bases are TGTGCCACCAGTGACCCTTCGGGATCGGGAGAGACCCAGTACTTC.

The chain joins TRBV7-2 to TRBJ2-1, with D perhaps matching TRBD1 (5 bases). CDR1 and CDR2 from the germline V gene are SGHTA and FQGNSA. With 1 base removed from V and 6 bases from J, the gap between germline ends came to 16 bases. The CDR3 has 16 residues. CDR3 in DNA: TGTGCCAGCAGCTTAGTCTTAGGGGATCCCCCCAATGAGCAGTTCTTC. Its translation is CASSLVLGDPPNEQFF.

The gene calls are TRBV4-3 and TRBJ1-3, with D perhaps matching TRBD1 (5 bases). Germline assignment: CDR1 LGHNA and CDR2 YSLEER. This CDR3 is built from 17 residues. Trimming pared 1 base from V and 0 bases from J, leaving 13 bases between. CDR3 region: CASSQVSGTSSGNTIYF. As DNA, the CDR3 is TGCGCCAGCAGCCAAGTATCAGGGACGAGCTCTGGAAACACCATATATTTT.

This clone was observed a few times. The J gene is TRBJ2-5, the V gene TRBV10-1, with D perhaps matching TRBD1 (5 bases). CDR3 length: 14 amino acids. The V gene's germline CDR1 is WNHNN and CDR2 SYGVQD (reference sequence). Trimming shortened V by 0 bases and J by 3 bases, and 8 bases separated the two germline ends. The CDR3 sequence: CASSESRGKETQYF. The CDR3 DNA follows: TGCGCCAGCAGTGAGTCAAGGGGTAAAGAGACCCAGTACTTC.

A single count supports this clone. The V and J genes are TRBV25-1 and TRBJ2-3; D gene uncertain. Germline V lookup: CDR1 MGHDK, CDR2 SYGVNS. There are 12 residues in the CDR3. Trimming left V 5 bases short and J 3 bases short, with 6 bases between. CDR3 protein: CASSSYTDTQYF. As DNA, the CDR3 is TGTGCCAGCAGTTCCTATACAGATACGCAGTATTTT.

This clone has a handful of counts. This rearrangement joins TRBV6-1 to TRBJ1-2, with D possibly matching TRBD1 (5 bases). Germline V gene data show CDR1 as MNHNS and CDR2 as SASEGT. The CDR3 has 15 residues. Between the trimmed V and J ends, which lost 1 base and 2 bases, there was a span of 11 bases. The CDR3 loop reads CASSEDGALNYGYTF. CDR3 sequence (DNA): TGTGCCAGCAGTGAAGATGGGGCCTTGAACTATGGCTACACCTTC.

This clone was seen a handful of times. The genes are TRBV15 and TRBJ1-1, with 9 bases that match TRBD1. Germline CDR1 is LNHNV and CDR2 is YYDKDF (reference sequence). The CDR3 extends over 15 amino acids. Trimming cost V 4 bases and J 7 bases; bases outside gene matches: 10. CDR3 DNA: TGTGCCACCAGCAAAGGGGGGACAGGGATTCTTGAAGCTTTCTTT. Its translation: CATSKGGTGILEAFF.

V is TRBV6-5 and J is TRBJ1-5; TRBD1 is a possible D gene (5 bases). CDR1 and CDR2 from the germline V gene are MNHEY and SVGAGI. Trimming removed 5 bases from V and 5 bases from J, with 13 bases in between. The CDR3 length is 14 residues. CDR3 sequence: CASSNRQSHQPQHF. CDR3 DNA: TGTGCCAGCAGTAATAGACAGTCCCATCAGCCCCAGCATTTT.

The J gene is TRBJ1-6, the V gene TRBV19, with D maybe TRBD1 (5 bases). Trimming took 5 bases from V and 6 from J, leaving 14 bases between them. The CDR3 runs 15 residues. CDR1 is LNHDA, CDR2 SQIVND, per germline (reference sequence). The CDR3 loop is CASSRPRGSNSPLHF. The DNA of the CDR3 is TGTGCCAGTAGTCGACCTCGGGGCTCTAATTCACCCCTCCACTTT. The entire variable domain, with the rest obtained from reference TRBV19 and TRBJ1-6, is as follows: DGGITQSPKYLFRKEGQNVTLSCEQNLNHDAMYWYRQDPGQGLRLIYYSQIVNDFQKGDIAEGYSVSREKKESFPLTVTSAQKNPTAFYLCASSRPRGSNSPLHFGNGTRLTVT.

The CDR3 here is CASSVGAGSRPPMNTEAFF. In nucleotides, the CDR3 is TGTGCCAGCAGCGTCGGCGCGGGTAGTAGGCCCCCAATGAACACTGAAGCTTTCTTT. This chain connects TRBV9 to TRBJ1-1; D call uncertain. Germline lookup yields CDR1 SGDLS and CDR2 YYNGEE. This CDR3 region has 19 residues. V lost 2 bases, J lost 0 bases, and 23 bases lay in between.

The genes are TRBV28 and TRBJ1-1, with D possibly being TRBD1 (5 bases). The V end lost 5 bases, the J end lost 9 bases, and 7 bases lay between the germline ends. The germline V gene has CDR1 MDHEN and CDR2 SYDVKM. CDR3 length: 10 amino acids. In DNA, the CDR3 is TGTGCCAGCAGTCGGGGGAAAGCTTTCTTT. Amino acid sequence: CASSRGKAFF.

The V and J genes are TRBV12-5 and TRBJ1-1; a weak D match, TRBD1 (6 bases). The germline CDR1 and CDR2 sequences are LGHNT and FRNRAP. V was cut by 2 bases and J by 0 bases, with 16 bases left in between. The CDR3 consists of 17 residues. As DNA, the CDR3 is TGTGCTAGTGGTTTGCGGGGGGCCCGAATAATGAACACTGAAGCTTTCTTT. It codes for CASGLRGARIMNTEAFF.

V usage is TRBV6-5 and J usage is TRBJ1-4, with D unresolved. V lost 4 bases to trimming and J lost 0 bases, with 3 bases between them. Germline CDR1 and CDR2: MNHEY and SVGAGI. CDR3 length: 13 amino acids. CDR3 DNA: TGTGCCAGCAGTTCGACAACTAATGAAAAACTGTTTTTT. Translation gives CASSSTTNEKLFF.

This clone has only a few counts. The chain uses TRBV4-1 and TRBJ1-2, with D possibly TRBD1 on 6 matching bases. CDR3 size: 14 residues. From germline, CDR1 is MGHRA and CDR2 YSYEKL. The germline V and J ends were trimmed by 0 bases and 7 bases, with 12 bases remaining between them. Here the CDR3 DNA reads TGCGCCAGCAGCCAAGATCAGGGGACCCTTGGCTACACCTTC. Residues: CASSQDQGTLGYTF.

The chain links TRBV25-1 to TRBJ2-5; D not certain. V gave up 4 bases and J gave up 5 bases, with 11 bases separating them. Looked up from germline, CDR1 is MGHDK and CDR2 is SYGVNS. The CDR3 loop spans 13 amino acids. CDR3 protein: CASSVDARETQYF. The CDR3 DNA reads TGTGCCAGCAGTGTCGACGCCCGGGAGACCCAGTACTTC.

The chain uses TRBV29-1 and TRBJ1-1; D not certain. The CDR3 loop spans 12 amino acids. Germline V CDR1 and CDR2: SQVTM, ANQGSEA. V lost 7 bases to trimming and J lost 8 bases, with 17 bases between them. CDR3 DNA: TGCAGCGCCGATTACAGCGCGGGGGAAGCTTTCTTT. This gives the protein CSADYSAGEAFF. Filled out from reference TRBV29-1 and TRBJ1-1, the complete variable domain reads SAVISQKPSRDICQRGTSLTIQCQVDSQVTMMFWYRQQPGQSLTLIATANQGSEATYESGFVIDKFPISRPNLTFSTLTVSNMSPEDSSIYLCSADYSAGEAFFGQGTRLTVV.

The CDR3 is CATSDSGGSQPQHF. The CDR3 DNA reads as TGTGCCACCAGTGATTCAGGGGGCAGTCAGCCCCAGCATTTT. V usage is TRBV24-1 and J usage is TRBJ1-5; 8 bases line up with TRBD1. The CDR3 is 14 amino acids. Germline loops: CDR1 KGHDR, CDR2 SFDVKD. Trimming took 2 bases from V and 6 from J; bases not matched to a gene: 2.

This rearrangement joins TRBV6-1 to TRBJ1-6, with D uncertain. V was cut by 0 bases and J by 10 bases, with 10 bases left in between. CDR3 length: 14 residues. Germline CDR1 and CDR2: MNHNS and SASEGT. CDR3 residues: CASSEAVRSSPLHF. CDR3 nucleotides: TGTGCCAGCAGTGAAGCGGTCAGGTCCTCACCCCTCCACTTT.

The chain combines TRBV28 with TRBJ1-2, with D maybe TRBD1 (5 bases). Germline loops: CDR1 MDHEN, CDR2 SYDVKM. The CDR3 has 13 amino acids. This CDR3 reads CAGMGGSLNGYTF. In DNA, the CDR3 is TGTGCGGGAATGGGGGGTAGTCTAAATGGCTACACCTTC.